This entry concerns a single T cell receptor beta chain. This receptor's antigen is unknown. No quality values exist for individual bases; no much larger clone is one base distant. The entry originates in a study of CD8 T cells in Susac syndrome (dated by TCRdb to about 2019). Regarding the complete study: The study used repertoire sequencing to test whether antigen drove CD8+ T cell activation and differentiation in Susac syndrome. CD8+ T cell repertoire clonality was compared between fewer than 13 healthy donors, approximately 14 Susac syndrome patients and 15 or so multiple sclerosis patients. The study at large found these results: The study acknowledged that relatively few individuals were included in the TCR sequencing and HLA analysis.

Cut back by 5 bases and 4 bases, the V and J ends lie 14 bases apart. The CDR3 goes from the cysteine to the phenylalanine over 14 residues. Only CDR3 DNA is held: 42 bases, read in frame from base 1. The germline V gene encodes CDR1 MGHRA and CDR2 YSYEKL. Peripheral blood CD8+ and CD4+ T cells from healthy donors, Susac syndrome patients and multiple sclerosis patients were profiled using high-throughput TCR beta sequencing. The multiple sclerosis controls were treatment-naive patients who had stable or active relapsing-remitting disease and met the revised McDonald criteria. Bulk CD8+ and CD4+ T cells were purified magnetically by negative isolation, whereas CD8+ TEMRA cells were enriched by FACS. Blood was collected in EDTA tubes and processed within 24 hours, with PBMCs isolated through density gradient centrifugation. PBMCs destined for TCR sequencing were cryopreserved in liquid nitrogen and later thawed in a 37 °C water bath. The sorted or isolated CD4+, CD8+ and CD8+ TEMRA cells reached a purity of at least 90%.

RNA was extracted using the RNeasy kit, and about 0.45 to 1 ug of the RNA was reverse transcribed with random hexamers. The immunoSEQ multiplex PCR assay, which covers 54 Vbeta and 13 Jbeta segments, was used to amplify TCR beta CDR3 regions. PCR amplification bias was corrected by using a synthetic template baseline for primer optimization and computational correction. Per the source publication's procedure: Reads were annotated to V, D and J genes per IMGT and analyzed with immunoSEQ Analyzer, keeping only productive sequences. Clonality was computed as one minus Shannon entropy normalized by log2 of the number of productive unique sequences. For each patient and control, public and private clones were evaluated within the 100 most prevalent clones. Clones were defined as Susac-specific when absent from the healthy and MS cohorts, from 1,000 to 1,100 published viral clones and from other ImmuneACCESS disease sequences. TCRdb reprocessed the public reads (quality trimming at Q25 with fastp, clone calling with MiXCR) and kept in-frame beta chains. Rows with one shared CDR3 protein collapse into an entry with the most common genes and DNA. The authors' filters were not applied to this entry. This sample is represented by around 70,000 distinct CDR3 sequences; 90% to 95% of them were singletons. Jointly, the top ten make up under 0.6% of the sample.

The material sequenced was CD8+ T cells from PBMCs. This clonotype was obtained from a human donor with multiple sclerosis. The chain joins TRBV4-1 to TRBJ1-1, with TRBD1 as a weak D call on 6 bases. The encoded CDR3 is CASSLPTGFTEAFF. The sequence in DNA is TGCGCCAGCAGCTTACCGACAGGATTCACTGAAGCTTTCTTT.